This TCR beta chain is from a study of the immune and genomic landscape of osteosarcoma. Whole-study context: Patients were around 54% male; roughly 72% had localized disease.

Unmatched junction bases numbered 4, after V lost 1 base and J lost 5 bases. From germline, CDR1 is SGHVS and CDR2 FQNEAQ. This CDR3 is built from 16 residues. Primary, local recurrence and metastasis osteosarcoma tumors were taken after treatment from poor-prognosis patients. Profiling relied on immunoSEQ multiplex PCR, and the TCRdb table lists in-frame clones only, not all of them. The sample yields 10,000 to 12,000 clones, 71% seen once. J is TRBJ2-5 and V is TRBV7-8; 13 bases line up with TRBD2. This TCR was recovered from a human donor with osteosarcoma. The source material was osteosarcoma tumor tissue from the lung. CDR3 amino acids: CASSLVVTSGGETQYF. The CDR3 DNA follows: TGTGCCAGCAGCTTAGTGGTGACTAGCGGGGGGGAGACCCAGTACTTC.